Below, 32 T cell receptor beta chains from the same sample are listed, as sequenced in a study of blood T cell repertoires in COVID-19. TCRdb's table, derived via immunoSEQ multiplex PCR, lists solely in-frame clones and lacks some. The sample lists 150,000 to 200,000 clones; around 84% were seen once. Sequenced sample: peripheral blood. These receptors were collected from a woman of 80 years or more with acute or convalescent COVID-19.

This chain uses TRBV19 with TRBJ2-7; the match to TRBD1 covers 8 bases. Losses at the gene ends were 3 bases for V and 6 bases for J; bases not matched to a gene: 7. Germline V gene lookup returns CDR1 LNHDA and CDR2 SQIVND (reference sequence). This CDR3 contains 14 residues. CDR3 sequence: CASSIQGAPSEQYF. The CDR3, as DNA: TGTGCCAGTAGTATTCAGGGGGCACCCTCCGAGCAGTACTTC.

In DNA form, the CDR3 reads TGTGCCAGCAGGTCGGGAGGCGTCAGCACAGATACGCAGTATTTT. Protein product: CASRSGGVSTDTQYF. This chain uses TRBV28 with TRBJ2-3, with TRBD2 matching over 7 bases. Germline V gives CDR1 MDHEN, CDR2 SYDVKM. This CDR3 region has 15 residues. After removal of 6 bases from V and 0 bases from J, the junction contained 6 bases not matched to a gene. Supplemented by reference TRBV28 and TRBJ2-3, the full variable domain reads DVKVTQSSRYLVKRTGEKVFLECVQDMDHENMFWYRQDPGLGLRLIYFSYDVKMKEKGDIPEGYSVSREKKERFSLILESASTNQTSMYLCASRSGGVSTDTQYFGPGTRLTVL.

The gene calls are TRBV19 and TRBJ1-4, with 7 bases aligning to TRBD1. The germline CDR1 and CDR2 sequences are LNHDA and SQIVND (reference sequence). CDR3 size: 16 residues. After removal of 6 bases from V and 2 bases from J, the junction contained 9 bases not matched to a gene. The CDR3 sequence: CASSRDRAETNEKLFF. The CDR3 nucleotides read TGTGCCAGTAGCCGAGACAGGGCCGAGACTAATGAAAAACTGTTTTTT. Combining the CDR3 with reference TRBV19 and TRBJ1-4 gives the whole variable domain DGGITQSPKYLFRKEGQNVTLSCEQNLNHDAMYWYRQDPGQGLRLIYYSQIVNDFQKGDIAEGYSVSREKKESFPLTVTSAQKNPTAFYLCASSRDRAETNEKLFFGSGTQLSVL.

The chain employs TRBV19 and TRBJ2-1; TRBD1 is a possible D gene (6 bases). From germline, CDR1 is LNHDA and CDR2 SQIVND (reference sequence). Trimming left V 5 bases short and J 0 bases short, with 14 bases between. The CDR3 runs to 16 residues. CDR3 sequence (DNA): TGTGCCAGTAGTCCGACAGGACCCAGCTCCTACAATGAGCAGTTCTTC. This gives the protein CASSPTGPSSYNEQFF. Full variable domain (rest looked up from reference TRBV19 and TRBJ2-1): DGGITQSPKYLFRKEGQNVTLSCEQNLNHDAMYWYRQDPGQGLRLIYYSQIVNDFQKGDIAEGYSVSREKKESFPLTVTSAQKNPTAFYLCASSPTGPSSYNEQFFGPGTRLTVL.

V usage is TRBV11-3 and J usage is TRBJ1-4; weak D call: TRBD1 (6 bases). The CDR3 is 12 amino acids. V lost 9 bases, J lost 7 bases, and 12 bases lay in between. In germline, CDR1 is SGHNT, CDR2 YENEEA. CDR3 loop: CARTGRGEKLFF. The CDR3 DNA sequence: TGTGCCAGAACAGGGAGAGGTGAAAAACTGTTTTTT.

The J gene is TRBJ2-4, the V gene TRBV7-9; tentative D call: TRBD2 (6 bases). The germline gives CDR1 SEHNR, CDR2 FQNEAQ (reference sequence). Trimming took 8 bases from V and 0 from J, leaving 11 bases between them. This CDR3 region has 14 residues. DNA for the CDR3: TGTGCCAGCGGCCATAGCGGAGCCAAAAACATTCAGTACTTC. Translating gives CASGHSGAKNIQYF.

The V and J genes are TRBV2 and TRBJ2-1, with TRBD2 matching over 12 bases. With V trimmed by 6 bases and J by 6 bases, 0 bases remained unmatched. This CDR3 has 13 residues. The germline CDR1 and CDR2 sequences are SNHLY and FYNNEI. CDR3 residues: CASRTSGSNEQFF. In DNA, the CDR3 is TGTGCCAGCAGGACTAGCGGGAGCAATGAGCAGTTCTTC.

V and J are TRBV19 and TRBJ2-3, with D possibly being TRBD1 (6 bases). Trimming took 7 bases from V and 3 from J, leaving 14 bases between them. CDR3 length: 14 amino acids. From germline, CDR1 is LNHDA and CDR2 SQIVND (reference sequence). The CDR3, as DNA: TGTGCCAGTACCCGACATCAGGGGACAGATACGCAGTATTTT. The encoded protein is CASTRHQGTDTQYF.

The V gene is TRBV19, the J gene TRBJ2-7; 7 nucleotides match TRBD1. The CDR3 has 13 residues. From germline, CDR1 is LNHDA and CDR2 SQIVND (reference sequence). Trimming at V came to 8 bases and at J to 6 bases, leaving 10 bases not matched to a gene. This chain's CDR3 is CASRRGGAGEQYF. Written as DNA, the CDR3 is TGTGCCAGTCGCCGAGGGGGCGCGGGCGAGCAGTACTTC.

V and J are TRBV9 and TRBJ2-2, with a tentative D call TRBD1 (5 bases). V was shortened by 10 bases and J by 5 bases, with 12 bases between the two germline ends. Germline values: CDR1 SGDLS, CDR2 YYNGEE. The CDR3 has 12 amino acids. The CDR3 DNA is TGTGCCTCAGGGAAATTAACCGGGGAGCTGTTTTTT. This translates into CASGKLTGELFF.

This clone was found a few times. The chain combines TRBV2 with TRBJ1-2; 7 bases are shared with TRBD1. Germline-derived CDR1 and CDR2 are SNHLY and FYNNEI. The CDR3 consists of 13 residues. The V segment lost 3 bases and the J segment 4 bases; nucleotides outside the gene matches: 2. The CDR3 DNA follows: TGTGCCAGCAGTGAGGGGACAGTCTATGGCTACACCTTC. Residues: CASSEGTVYGYTF.

CDR3 coding DNA: TGTGCCAGCAGCCGGTGGCAGCCCCAGCATTTT. Translation gives CASSRWQPQHF. This chain uses TRBV7-6 with TRBJ1-5; the D is unclear. Looked up from germline, CDR1 is SGHVS and CDR2 is FNYEAQ. V was clipped by 5 bases and J by 7 bases, with 6 bases between them. This CDR3 has 11 amino acids. Complete variable domain (other parts from reference TRBV7-6 and TRBJ1-5): GAGVSQSPRYKVTKRGQDVALRCDPISGHVSLYWYRQALGQGPEFLTYFNYEAQQDKSGLPNDRFSAERPEGSISTLTIQRTEQRDSAMYRCASSRWQPQHFGDGTRLSIL.

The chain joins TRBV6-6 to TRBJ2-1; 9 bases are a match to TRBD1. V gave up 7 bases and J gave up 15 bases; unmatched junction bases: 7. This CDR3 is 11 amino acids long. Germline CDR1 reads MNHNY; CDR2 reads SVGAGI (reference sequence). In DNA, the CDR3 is TGTGCCAGCACCTCCGACAGGGGGGCGTTCTTC. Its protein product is CASTSDRGAFF.

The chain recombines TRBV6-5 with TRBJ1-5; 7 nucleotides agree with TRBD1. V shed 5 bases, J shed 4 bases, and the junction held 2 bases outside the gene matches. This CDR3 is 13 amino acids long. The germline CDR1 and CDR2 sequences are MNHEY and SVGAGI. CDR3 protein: CASSRGQNQPQHF. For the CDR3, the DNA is TGTGCCAGCAGTAGGGGACAGAATCAGCCCCAGCATTTT.

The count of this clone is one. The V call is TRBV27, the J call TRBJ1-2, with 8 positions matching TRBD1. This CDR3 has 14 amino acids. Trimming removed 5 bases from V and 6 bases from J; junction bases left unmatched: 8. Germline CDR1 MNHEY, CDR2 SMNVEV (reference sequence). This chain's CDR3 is CASSAVPGQDGYTF. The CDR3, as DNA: TGTGCCAGCAGTGCGGTCCCGGGACAGGATGGCTACACCTTC.

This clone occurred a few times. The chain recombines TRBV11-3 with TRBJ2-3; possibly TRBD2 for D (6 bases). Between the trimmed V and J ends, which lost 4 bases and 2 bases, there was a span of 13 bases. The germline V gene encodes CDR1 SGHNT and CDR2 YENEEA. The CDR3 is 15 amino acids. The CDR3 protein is CASSSQGGDTDTQYF. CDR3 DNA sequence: TGTGCCAGCAGCTCGCAAGGAGGGGACACAGATACGCAGTATTTT.

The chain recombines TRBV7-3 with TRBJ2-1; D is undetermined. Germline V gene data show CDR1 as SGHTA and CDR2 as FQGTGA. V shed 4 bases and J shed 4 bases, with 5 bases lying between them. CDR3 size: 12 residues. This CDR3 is CASSSKYNEQFF. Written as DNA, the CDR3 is TGTGCCAGCAGCTCAAAATACAATGAGCAGTTCTTC.

This chain's CDR3 is CASSLEGLGLNTQYF. The CDR3 bases are TGTGCCAGCAGCTTAGAGGGACTAGGGCTAAATACGCAGTATTTT. V usage is TRBV11-2 and J usage is TRBJ2-3; 8 bases align to TRBD2. Germline CDR1 is SGHAT and CDR2 is FQNNGV. Trimming removed 0 bases from V and 7 bases from J; junction bases left unmatched: 6. CDR3 length: 15 residues.

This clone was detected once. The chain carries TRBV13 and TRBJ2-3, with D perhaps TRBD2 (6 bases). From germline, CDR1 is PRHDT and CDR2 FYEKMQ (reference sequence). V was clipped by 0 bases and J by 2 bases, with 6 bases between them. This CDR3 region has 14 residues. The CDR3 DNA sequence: TGTGCCAGCAGCTTAGGACTAGCCACAGATACGCAGTATTTT. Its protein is CASSLGLATDTQYF.

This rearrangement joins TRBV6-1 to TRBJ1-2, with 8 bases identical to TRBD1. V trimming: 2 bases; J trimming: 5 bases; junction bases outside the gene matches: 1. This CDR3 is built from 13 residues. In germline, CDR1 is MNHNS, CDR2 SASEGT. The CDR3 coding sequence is TGTGCCAGCAGTGAAACAGGGGGTTATGGCTACACCTTC. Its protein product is CASSETGGYGYTF.

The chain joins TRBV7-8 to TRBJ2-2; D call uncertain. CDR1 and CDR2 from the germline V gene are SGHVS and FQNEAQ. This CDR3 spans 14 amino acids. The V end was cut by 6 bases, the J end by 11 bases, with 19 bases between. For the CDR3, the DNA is TGTGCCAGCAGACTCGCAGAGGTTGCCAGCGAGCTGTTTTTT. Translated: CASRLAEVASELFF.

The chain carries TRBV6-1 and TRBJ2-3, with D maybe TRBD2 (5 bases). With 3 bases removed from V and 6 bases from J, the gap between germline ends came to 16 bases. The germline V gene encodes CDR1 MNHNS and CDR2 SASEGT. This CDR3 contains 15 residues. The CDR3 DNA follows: TGTGCCAGCAGTGAGTGGAGGATCAGTCCGGATACGCAGTATTTT. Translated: CASSEWRISPDTQYF.

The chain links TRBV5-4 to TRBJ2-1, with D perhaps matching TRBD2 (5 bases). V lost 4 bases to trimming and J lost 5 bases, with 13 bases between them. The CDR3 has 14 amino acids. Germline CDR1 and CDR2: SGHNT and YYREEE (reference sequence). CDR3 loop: CASSPRGVNNEQFF. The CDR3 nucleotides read TGTGCCAGCAGCCCCCGGGGAGTGAACAATGAGCAGTTCTTC.

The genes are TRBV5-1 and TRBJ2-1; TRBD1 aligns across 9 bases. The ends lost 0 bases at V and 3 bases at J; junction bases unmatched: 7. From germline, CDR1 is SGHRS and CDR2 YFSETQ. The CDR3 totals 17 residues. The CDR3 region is CASSLGSQGAGYNEQFF. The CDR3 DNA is TGCGCCAGCAGCTTGGGGTCACAGGGGGCAGGCTACAATGAGCAGTTCTTC.

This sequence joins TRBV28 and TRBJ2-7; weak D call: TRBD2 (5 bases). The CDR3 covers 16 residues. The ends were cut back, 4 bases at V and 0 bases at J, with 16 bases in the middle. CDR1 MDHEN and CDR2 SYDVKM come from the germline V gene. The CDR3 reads CASSSPWSGSSYEQYF. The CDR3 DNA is TGTGCCAGCAGTTCCCCCTGGAGCGGTAGCTCCTACGAGCAGTACTTC.

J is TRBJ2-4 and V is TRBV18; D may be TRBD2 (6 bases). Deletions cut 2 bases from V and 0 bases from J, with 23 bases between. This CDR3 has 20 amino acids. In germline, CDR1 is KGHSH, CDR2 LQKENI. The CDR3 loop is CASSPFNDRLEGLAKNIQYF. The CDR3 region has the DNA TGTGCCAGCTCACCATTTAATGACCGGCTGGAGGGACTAGCCAAAAACATTCAGTACTTC.

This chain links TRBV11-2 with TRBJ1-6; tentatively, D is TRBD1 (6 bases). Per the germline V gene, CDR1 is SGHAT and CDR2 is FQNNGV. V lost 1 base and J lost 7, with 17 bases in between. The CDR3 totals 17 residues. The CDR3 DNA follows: TGTGCCAGCAGCTTAGCTAACTCGGGACACTTCAATTCACCCCTCCACTTT. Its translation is CASSLANSGHFNSPLHF.

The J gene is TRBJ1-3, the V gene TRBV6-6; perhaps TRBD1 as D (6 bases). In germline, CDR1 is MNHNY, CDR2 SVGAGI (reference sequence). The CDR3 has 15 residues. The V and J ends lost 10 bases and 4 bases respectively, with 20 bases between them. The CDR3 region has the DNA TGTGCCACCCAGGACAGCTCACGCCTCGGAAACACCATATATTTT. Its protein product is CATQDSSRLGNTIYF.

In DNA, the CDR3 is TGTGCCAGCAGCCTCCTTGTCCGGGAGGACTACAATGAGCAGTTCTTC. This gives the protein CASSLLVREDYNEQFF. This sequence joins TRBV9 and TRBJ2-1; 7 bases line up with TRBD2. CDR1 SGDLS and CDR2 YYNGEE come from the germline V gene. V lost 4 bases and J lost 3; bases outside the gene matches: 10. This CDR3 comprises 16 residues.

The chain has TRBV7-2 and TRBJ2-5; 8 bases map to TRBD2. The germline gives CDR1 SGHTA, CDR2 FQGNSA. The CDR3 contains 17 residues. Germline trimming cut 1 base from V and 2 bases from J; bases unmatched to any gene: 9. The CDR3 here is CASSLGPSGGGQETQYF. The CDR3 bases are TGTGCCAGCAGCTTAGGCCCTAGCGGCGGGGGGCAAGAGACCCAGTACTTC. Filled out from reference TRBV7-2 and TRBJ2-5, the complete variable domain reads GAGVSQSPSNKVTEKGKDVELRCDPISGHTALYWYRQSLGQGLEFLIYFQGNSAPDKSGLPSDRFSAERTGGSVSTLTIQRTQQEDSAVYLCASSLGPSGGGQETQYFGPGTRLLVL.

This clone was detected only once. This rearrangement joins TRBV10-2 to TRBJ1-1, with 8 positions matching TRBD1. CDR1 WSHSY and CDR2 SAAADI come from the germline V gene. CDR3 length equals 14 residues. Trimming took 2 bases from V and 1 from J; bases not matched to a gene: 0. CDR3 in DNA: TGCGCCAGCAGTGAGCAGGGGGCGAACACTGAAGCTTTCTTT. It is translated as CASSEQGANTEAFF.

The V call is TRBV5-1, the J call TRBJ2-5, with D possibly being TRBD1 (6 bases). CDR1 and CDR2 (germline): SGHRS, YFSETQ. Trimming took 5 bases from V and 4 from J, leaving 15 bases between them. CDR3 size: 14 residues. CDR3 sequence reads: CASSLSAGVETQYF. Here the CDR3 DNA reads TGCGCCAGCAGTTTGTCGGCAGGGGTAGAGACCCAGTACTTC.